This T cell receptor (beta chain) is from a study of blood T cell repertoires in COVID-19. Germline assignment: CDR1 MNHEY and CDR2 SVGAGI. V was clipped by 5 bases and J by 7 bases; unmatched bases: 8. This CDR3 comprises 14 residues. Self-reported history from a screening survey and questionnaire set each donor's cohort. Produced via immunoSEQ multiplex PCR; TCRdb's table is partial and in-frame only. The repertoire holds about 190,000 clones, with roughly 82% as singletons. The TCR originated in a woman under 40 who had recovered from COVID-19. This chain joins TRBV6-5 and TRBJ2-1; 7 positions agree with TRBD1. The specimen was PBMCs or T cells enriched from blood (not recorded which). CDR3 region: CASSQGDASNEQFF. In nucleotides, the CDR3 is TGTGCCAGCAGTCAGGGGGACGCAAGTAATGAGCAGTTCTTC.